This TCR beta chain stems from a study of T cell responses to AZD1222 COVID-19 vaccine. V trimming: 2 bases; J trimming: 5 bases; junction bases outside the gene matches: 5. Germline CDR1 reads SGDLS; CDR2 reads YYNGEE. This CDR3 spans 14 amino acids. Points on this clone: Its target is unknown.

Assay used: immunoSEQ multiplex PCR; TCRdb lists only in-frame clones, some missing. The profile shows some 180,000 clones, 90% to 95% of them singletons. Whole-study findings and limits: There were vaccine-associated CD4 TCRs across spike, dominant at 160-218 and 743-854. Receipt of two AZD1222 doses was followed by a rise in Spike-specific TCR breadth and depth.

This TCR came from an adult who received the MenACWY meningococcal vaccine as a control. This chain joins TRBV9 and TRBJ1-1, with 8 positions matching TRBD1. Sequenced material: peripheral blood, taken 28 days after the second dose of the MenACWY control vaccine. The CDR3 region has the DNA TGTGCCAGCAGCGTGGGACAGGAGGGAACTGAAGCTTTCTTT. It translates to CASSVGQEGTEAFF.